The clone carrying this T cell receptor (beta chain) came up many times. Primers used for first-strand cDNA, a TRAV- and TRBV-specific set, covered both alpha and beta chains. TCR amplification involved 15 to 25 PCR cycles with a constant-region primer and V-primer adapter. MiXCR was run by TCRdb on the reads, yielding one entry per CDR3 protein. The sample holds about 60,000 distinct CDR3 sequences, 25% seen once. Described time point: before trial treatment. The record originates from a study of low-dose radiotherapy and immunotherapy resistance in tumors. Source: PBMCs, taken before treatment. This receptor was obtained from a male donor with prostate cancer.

CDR3 region: CSVGQSAASPLHF. The CDR3 coding sequence is TGCAGCGTTGGACAGTCCGCGGCTTCACCCCTCCACTTT. The chain couples TRBV29-1 to TRBJ1-6; D might be TRBD1 (5 bases). There are 13 residues in the CDR3. Germline CDR1 and CDR2: SQVTM and ANQGSEA. Trimming cost V 4 bases and J 9 bases, with 13 bases left between them. The full variable domain, in which reference TRBV29-1 and TRBJ1-6 provide the parts outside the CDR3, is SAVISQKPSRDICQRGTSLTIQCQVDSQVTMMFWYRQQPGQSLTLIATANQGSEATYESGFVIDKFPISRPNLTFSTLTVSNMSPEDSSIYLCSVGQSAASPLHFGNGTRLTVT.